This T cell receptor beta chain stems from a study of beta chain features in type 1 diabetes. V lost 3 bases and J 1 base, leaving 4 bases between the germline ends. Germline lookup yields CDR1 KGHSH and CDR2 LQKENI. This CDR3 has 12 residues. Investigators reverse transcribed all isolated RNA, so they sequenced expressed TCRB transcripts. TCRdb's table, derived via immunoSEQ multiplex PCR, lists solely in-frame clones and lacks some. The repertoire has about 740,000 clones, roughly 12% of them found once; the top ten carry less than 0.025%. Study observations and caveats: Unsettled here was the matter of whether HLA type influences TCRB rearrangement. Researchers caution that PCR might favor shorter templates, equally among patients and controls. Patients with Type 1 diabetes showed moderately but significantly shorter TCRB CDR3s in all four CD4+ subsets.

Isolation of CD4+ naive, central memory, regulatory and stem cell-like memory cells was achieved by sorting via CD45RO/CCR7/CD25/CD127/CD95/CD27. This clone was observed a few times. Antigen unknown. The same CDR3 is also encoded by other DNA sequences in this sample. Sample: naive CD4+ T cells from blood. The chain is built from TRBV18 and TRBJ2-7; D unclear. The TCR sequence derives from a man aged 18 to 30 with type 1 diabetes. In DNA, the CDR3 is TGTGCCAGCTCACCGACGTCCTACGAGCAGTACTTC. Its translation: CASSPTSYEQYF.